One and the same sample provided the 30 T cell receptor beta chains below, sequenced in a study of tumor and adjacent non-tumor tissue in lung cancer. The template was RNA from unsorted bulk tissue. Distant lung tissue was collected more than 3 cm away from the tumor edge. The library came from three nested PCR rounds adapted from ARM-PCR protocols. MiXCR was run by TCRdb on the multiplex PCR reads, yielding one entry per CDR3 protein. Seen here are approximately 53,000 distinct CDR3 sequences, about 80% observed once, and the top ten hold about 23%. Material: distant non-tumor lung tissue. Source of these receptors: an older woman with non-small cell lung cancer.

The gene calls are TRBV10-2 and TRBJ2-2; D is unresolved. V lost 3 bases and J 6 bases, leaving 26 bases between the germline ends. This CDR3 is built from 19 residues. Germline V gene data show CDR1 as WSHSY and CDR2 as SAAADI. The CDR3, as DNA: TGCGCCAGCAGTGACCGAGTGACCGATAGGGTTTATTTCGCCGGGGAGCTGTTTTTT. Translating it yields CASSDRVTDRVYFAGELFF.

Details on this clonotype: At one boundary the junction diverges from the germline segment, which might be a read error. This sequence joins TRBV2 and TRBJ2-3; no definite D call. The CDR3 covers 11 residues. Germline values: CDR1 SNHLY, CDR2 FYNNEI. Written as DNA, the CDR3 is TGTGTCAGCAGTGTAACAGATACGCAGTATTTT. It specifies CVSSVTDTQYF. The complete variable domain, with remaining parts taken from reference TRBV2 and TRBJ2-3, reads EPEVTQTPSHQVTQMGQEVILRCVPISNHLYFYWYRQILGQKVEFLVSFYNNEISEKSEIFDDQFSVERPDGSNFTLKIRSTKLEDSAMYFCVSSVTDTQYFGPGTRLTVL.

The chain combines TRBV11-2 with TRBJ2-7; no clear D gene. CDR1 SGHAT and CDR2 FQNNGV come from the germline V gene. CDR3 length equals 14 residues. Deletions cut 7 bases from V and 2 bases from J, with 15 bases between. CDR3 sequence: CASNSDGSPYEQYF. CDR3 in DNA: TGTGCCAGCAACTCAGACGGCAGTCCCTACGAGCAGTACTTC.

CDR3 sequence (DNA): TGTGCCAGCAGCTCAAGCCTTCTAGCGGGGGGGGGAGATACGCAGTATTTT. Translation gives CASSSSLLAGGGDTQYF. The chain combines TRBV11-3 with TRBJ2-3; the match to TRBD2 covers 12 bases. The length of the CDR3 is 17 residues. CDR1 and CDR2 (germline): SGHNT, YENEEA. V dropped 4 bases and J dropped 5; count of bases not matched to a gene: 10.

As concerns this clonotype: Germline and junction disagree at one end, which may indicate a read error. The chain employs TRBV14 and TRBJ1-2, with D maybe TRBD1 (5 bases). Per the germline V gene, CDR1 is SGHDN and CDR2 is FVKESK. The CDR3 runs to 13 residues. The CDR3 DNA sequence: TGTGGCAGCAGCCACAGCCGGGACGGGGCTAGCACCTTC. It specifies CGSSHSRDGASTF.

This clonotype was found many times. The V gene is TRBV5-6, the J gene TRBJ1-2; D is unclear. Trimming removed 0 bases at V and 0 bases at J, with 15 bases between. In germline, CDR1 is SGHDT, CDR2 YYEEEE. The CDR3 has 17 amino acids. The CDR3 protein is CASSLEESPGANYGYTF. The CDR3 nucleotides are TGTGCCAGCAGCTTGGAGGAGTCGCCCGGAGCTAACTATGGCTACACCTTC.

In this sample, this clonotype is medium-sized (0.01 to 0.1%). This rearrangement joins TRBV11-2 to TRBJ1-2; D is perhaps TRBD1 (6 bases). Per germline, CDR1 SGHAT and CDR2 FQNNGV. The CDR3 is made up of 13 amino acids. V was clipped by 0 bases and J by 7 bases, with 9 bases between them. The CDR3 DNA is TGTGCCAGCAGCTTAGAGGTGGGGGCTGGCTACACCTTC. Encoded protein: CASSLEVGAGYTF.

This clonotype is labeled as medium-sized. The V gene is TRBV6-2 or TRBV6-3, the J gene TRBJ2-2, with D hard to call. Germline assignment: CDR1 MNHEY and CDR2 SVGEGT. Deletions cut 4 bases from V and 0 bases from J, with 6 bases between. This CDR3 is 14 amino acids long. The DNA of the CDR3 is TGTGCCAGCAGTTTTTCTTCGAACACCGGGGAGCTGTTTTTT. Amino acid sequence: CASSFSSNTGELFF.

Concerning this clonotype itself: An end of the junction does not agree with germline; a read error may underlie this. The J gene is TRBJ1-1, the V gene TRBV29-1; TRBD1 matches at 8 bases. This CDR3 is built from 14 residues. CDR1 SQVTM and CDR2 ANQGSEA come from the germline V gene. The CDR3: CGVAGTGGNTEAFF. CDR3 coding DNA: TGCGGCGTCGCCGGGACAGGTGGCAACACTGAAGCTTTCTTT.

For this clonotype: An end of the junction differs from the germline gene, which may be a read error. The V and J genes are TRBV5-4 and TRBJ2-5; D gene ambiguous. This CDR3 is 13 amino acids long. Germline lookup yields CDR1 SGHNT and CDR2 YYREEE (reference sequence). The DNA for the CDR3 is TGTACCAGCAGCTTCTGGTGGCAAGAGACCCAGTACTTC. This codes for CTSSFWWQETQYF.

Concerning this clonotype: An end of the junction differs from the germline gene, which may be a read error. The J gene is TRBJ2-2, the V gene TRBV4-2; 8 bases map to TRBD1. Germline V gene sequence: CDR1 LGHNA, CDR2 YNFKEQ. The CDR3 contains 16 residues. CDR3 nucleotide sequence: TGTGTCAGCAGCGCGGAGGGACAGGCAAACACCGGGGAGCTACTTTTT. Amino acid sequence: CVSSAEGQANTGELLF.

In regard to this clonotype: One end of the junction varies from germline; a read error may be responsible. V usage is TRBV6-2 or TRBV6-3 and J usage is TRBJ2-1; no reliable D call. This CDR3 has 15 amino acids. Germline-derived CDR1 and CDR2 are MNHEY and SVGEGT. CDR3 amino acids: CARASIHHSYNDQLF. The CDR3 coding sequence is TGTGCCAGGGCCAGTATCCATCACTCCTACAATGATCAGCTCTTC.

V usage is TRBV5-1 and J usage is TRBJ2-5, with D unclear. There are 12 residues in the CDR3. Germline CDR1 SGHRS, CDR2 YFSETQ. V was clipped by 0 bases and J by 4 bases, with 4 bases between them. CDR3 DNA: TGCGCCAGCAGCTTGGTCTCAGAGACCCAGTACTTC. This sequence encodes CASSLVSETQYF.

This clonotype has more than one count but fewer than ten. The rearrangement uses TRBV11-1 and TRBJ2-1, with D perhaps assigned TRBD1 or TRBD2 (5 bases each). Germline V gene data show CDR1 as SGHAT and CDR2 as FQDESV (reference sequence). The CDR3 is 13 residues long. V was pared by 5 bases and J by 9 bases, with 14 bases between. The CDR3 loop is CASSPGPVGEQFF. The CDR3 DNA reads as TGTGCCAGCAGCCCGGGACCCGTCGGTGAGCAGTTCTTC.

This clonotype has a single count. A read error may be the cause here, since a much bigger clone is one base away. The genes are TRBV11-2 and TRBJ2-7; no reliable D call. Germline CDR1 is SGHAT and CDR2 is FQNNGV. The CDR3 runs to 14 residues. The CDR3 DNA follows: TGTGCCAGCAGCTTCAAGACGGAAAATTACGATCAGTACTTC. This translates into CASSFKTENYDQYF.

With regard to this clonotype: This may be a read error: a much more frequent sequence differs by one nucleotide. The chain joins TRBV5-4 to TRBJ1-1; the D is unclear. This CDR3 spans 11 amino acids. Trimming removed 6 bases at V and 4 bases at J, with 7 bases between. Germline CDR1 SGHNT, CDR2 YYREEE (reference sequence). The CDR3 loop is CASTLSTEAFF. CDR3 DNA sequence: TGTGCCAGCACCTTATCCACTGAAGCTTTCTTT.

As regards this clonotype: One end of the junction fails to match germline, which may point to a read error. The CDR3 sequence: CVSSSGGNDKQYF. In DNA, the CDR3 is TGCGTCAGCAGTAGCGGGGGAAATGACAAGCAGTACTTC. This chain links TRBV10-1 with TRBJ2-7; 9 bases are shared with TRBD2. The CDR3 has 13 residues. From germline, CDR1 is WNHNN and CDR2 SYGVQD (reference sequence).

The V and J genes are TRBV29-1 and TRBJ2-1; D is uncertain. CDR3 length equals 16 residues. Looked up from germline, CDR1 is SQVTM and CDR2 is ANQGSEA. Trimming took off 3 bases at V and 1 base at J, with 16 bases between the two ends. CDR3 loop: CSVESETVSSYNEQFF. The CDR3 DNA sequence: TGCAGCGTTGAGAGCGAGACGGTTAGTTCCTACAATGAGCAGTTCTTC.

For this clonotype: Likely a read error: the CDR3 ends without its conserved phenylalanine or tryptophan. Because the CDR3's place on the DNA is in doubt, the DNA is left out and the CDR3 is given as listed by TCRdb. This sequence joins TRBV11-1 and TRBJ1-2. Both ends counted, the CDR3 spans 13 residues. Germline lookup yields CDR1 SGHAT and CDR2 FQDESV (reference sequence). CDR3: CAYSESWSMANTI.

This clonotype was recorded a few times. This sequence joins TRBV7-9 and TRBJ2-7; D gene uncertain. Per germline, CDR1 SEHNR and CDR2 FQNEAQ (reference sequence). V was trimmed by 1 base and J by 6 bases, leaving 16 bases between them. CDR3 size: 15 residues. CDR3 DNA: TGTGCCAGCAGCTTAGGGTTGACAACGGGCGGCGAGCAGTACTTC. Its protein is CASSLGLTTGGEQYF. Complete variable domain (other parts from reference TRBV7-9 and TRBJ2-7): DTGVSQNPRHKITKRGQNVTFRCDPISEHNRLYWYRQTLGQGPEFLTYFQNEAQLEKSRLLSDRFSAERPKGSFSTLEIQRTEQGDSAMYLCASSLGLTTGGEQYFGPGTRLTVT.

In its sample, this clonotype was seen once. At one end the junction does not follow the germline gene, possibly because of a read error. This chain joins TRBV11-2 and TRBJ1-1; D gene ambiguous. The CDR3 is 13 amino acids. Germline lookup yields CDR1 SGHAT and CDR2 FQNNGV. For the CDR3, the DNA is TGTACCAGTAGCTTAGCCAACAACACTGAAGCTTTCTTT. This translates into CTSSLANNTEAFF.

In regard to this clonotype: A much larger clone differs from this one at a single base, so this may be a read error. The chain is built from TRBV11-3 and TRBJ2-2; D possibly uses TRBD1 or TRBD2 (6 bases each). The CDR3 loop spans 13 amino acids. The V gene's germline CDR1 is SGHNT and CDR2 YENEEA. DNA for the CDR3: TGTGCCAGCAGCTGGTCTACGGAGGGGGAGGTGTTTTTT. Protein product: CASSWSTEGEVFF.

Remarks on this clonotype: A junction boundary mismatches the germline segment, possibly from a read error. This chain joins TRBV6-1 and TRBJ2-1; a weak D match, TRBD2 (6 bases). CDR3 length equals 16 residues. The germline V gene encodes CDR1 MNHNS and CDR2 SASEGT. CDR3 in amino acids: CASNENPGSSYNEQFF. CDR3 nucleotides: TGTGCCAGCAATGAAAACCCCGGGAGCTCCTATAATGAGCAGTTCTTC.

The chain carries TRBV6-4 and TRBJ2-7; possible D gene TRBD1, 6 bases. The CDR3 totals 14 residues. With 7 bases removed from V and 1 base from J, the gap between germline ends came to 14 bases. The germline V gene has CDR1 MRHNA and CDR2 SNTAGT. CDR3: CASTKIGQSYEQYF. CDR3 nucleotides: TGTGCCAGCACGAAAATCGGACAGTCCTACGAGCAGTACTTC.

A few counts support this clonotype. Germline and junction disagree at one end, which may indicate a read error. The rearrangement links TRBV4-3 to TRBJ2-7; D might be TRBD2 (5 bases). Germline-derived CDR1 and CDR2 are LGHNA and YSLEER. This CDR3 spans 16 amino acids. CDR3 coding DNA: TGTGCCAGCAGCCAAGATTCCAGCGGCAATCCCTACGAGCAGTACTTC. Translated, it gives CASSQDSSGNPYEQYF.

Remarks on this clonotype: The junction departs from germline at one end; a sequencing error may be responsible. The chain has TRBV29-1 and TRBJ2-1; TRBD2 is a possible D gene (5 bases). This CDR3 spans 12 amino acids. Germline assignment: CDR1 SQVTM and CDR2 ANQGSEA. The CDR3 is CSVGLSAGEQFF. The CDR3 region has the DNA TGTAGCGTTGGCCTCAGTGCGGGTGAGCAGTTCTTC.

Concerning this clonotype: This sequence may be a read error, since a much larger clone differs from it by one base. This sequence joins TRBV25-1 and TRBJ2-4, with 7 bases aligning to TRBD2. From germline, CDR1 is MGHDK and CDR2 SYGVNS. The CDR3 is 16 residues long. CDR3 in amino acids: CASSESSGLAKDIQYF. The CDR3 DNA follows: TGTGCCAGCAGTGAAAGTAGCGGGCTAGCCAAAGACATTCAGTACTTC.

As for this clonotype: One end of the junction fails to match germline, which may point to a read error. In nucleotides, the CDR3 is TGCGCCAGCAGCCTCCGGTGGCTTGATACGCCCTTTTACAATGTGCAGTTCTTC. Its protein is CASSLRWLDTPFYNVQFF. The chain links TRBV4-3 to TRBJ2-1; D remains unclear. Germline V gene lookup returns CDR1 LGHNA and CDR2 YSLEER. This CDR3 contains 18 residues.

Notes on this clonotype: Lacking the conserved final phenylalanine or tryptophan, this CDR3 likely reflects a read error. The limits of the CDR3 on the DNA are not certain, so only TCRdb's listed CDR3 is given. The J gene is TRBJ1-4, the V gene TRBV29-1; TRBD1, as called in the table, went unchecked against the DNA. The CDR3 sequence runs 13 residues, both termini included. Per germline, CDR1 SQVTM and CDR2 ANQGSEA. Here the CDR3 reads CSVQGTSGEKLFI.

This clonotype came up many times. The chain combines TRBV29-1 with TRBJ2-7; the D gene is possibly TRBD2 (5 bases). The ends were cut back, 4 bases at V and 2 bases at J, with 15 bases in the middle. Germline V gene lookup returns CDR1 SQVTM and CDR2 ANQGSEA. This CDR3 contains 14 residues. CDR3 in DNA: TGCAGCGTTGGGCTGGGCGGGTTACCCTACGAGCAGTACTTC. This sequence encodes CSVGLGGLPYEQYF.